The 29 T cell receptor beta chains below all came from one sample that was sequenced in a study of T-cell reconstitution after alpha-beta-depleted transplantation in children. This sample's TCRbeta library carried unique molecular identifier barcodes. TCRdb ran MiXCR on the PCR reads and lists one entry per CDR3 protein. The sample has 190,000 or so distinct CDR3 sequences, about 6.8% seen once. The material sequenced was PBMCs from the stem cell graft donor, taken from the stem cell graft. These TCRs come from a human donor who donated a stem cell graft to a child with Wiskott-Aldrich syndrome.

Many counts were recorded for this clonotype. The chain uses TRBV12-3 or TRBV12-4 and TRBJ1-6; D is unresolved. The CDR3 is 15 amino acids. Trimming shortened V by 3 bases and J by 9 bases, and 15 bases separated the two germline ends. This CDR3 is CASSLSAGVRSPLHF. The CDR3 bases are TGTGCCAGCAGTTTGAGTGCCGGGGTACGTTCACCCCTCCACTTT.

This clonotype was seen only a few times. The rearrangement uses TRBV5-6 and TRBJ2-7; 9 nucleotides match TRBD2. Germline CDR1 reads SGHDT; CDR2 reads YYEEEE. Trimming removed 1 base from V and 4 bases from J; junction bases left unmatched: 12. The CDR3 length is 17 residues. CDR3 amino acids: CASSLWGIAGEGYEQYF. CDR3 DNA: TGTGCCAGCAGCTTGTGGGGCATAGCGGGAGAGGGGTACGAGCAGTACTTC.

This clonotype was counted many times. The rearrangement uses TRBV29-1 and TRBJ2-7, with TRBD2 matching 9 bases. With V trimmed by 7 bases and J by 6 bases, 10 bases remained unmatched. The CDR3 is 13 residues long. CDR1 is SQVTM, CDR2 ANQGSEA, per germline. The CDR3 reads CSGSSGEAGEQYF. In DNA form, the CDR3 reads TGCAGCGGGTCTAGCGGGGAGGCTGGCGAGCAGTACTTC.

This clonotype was picked up many times. The rearrangement joins TRBV6-5 to TRBJ2-7; weak D call: TRBD1 (5 bases). Germline values: CDR1 MNHEY, CDR2 SVGAGI. V was shortened by 8 bases and J by 2 bases, with 16 bases between the two germline ends. The CDR3 loop spans 14 amino acids. CDR3 residues: CASWQGLPTYEQYF. DNA for the CDR3: TGTGCCAGCTGGCAGGGCCTACCAACCTACGAGCAGTACTTC.

In its sample, this clonotype was seen many times. The V and J genes are TRBV20-1 and TRBJ2-5; D ambiguous. Trimming stripped 0 bases from V and 2 bases from J, with 13 bases between. Germline lookup yields CDR1 DFQATT and CDR2 SNEGSKA (reference sequence). CDR3 size: 15 residues. The CDR3 is CSARDPHTQQETQYF. Here the CDR3 DNA reads TGCAGTGCTAGAGATCCCCACACGCAACAAGAGACCCAGTACTTC.

This clonotype was counted only a few times. The chain uses TRBV18 and TRBJ2-3; D remains unclear. V was cut by 6 bases and J by 0 bases, with 16 bases left in between. From germline, CDR1 is KGHSH and CDR2 LQKENI. This CDR3 is built from 16 residues. As DNA, the CDR3 is TGTGCCAGCTCTCTACCTCCGGCAGGTAGCACAGATACGCAGTATTTT. It translates to CASSLPPAGSTDTQYF.

Ten or more counts support this clonotype. The CDR3 loop is CASSEAGGYNEQFF. The CDR3, as DNA: TGTGCCAGCAGTGAAGCGGGGGGATACAATGAGCAGTTCTTC. The rearrangement links TRBV6-4 to TRBJ2-1; 9 bases line up with TRBD2. The CDR3 runs 14 residues. In germline, CDR1 is MRHNA, CDR2 SNTAGT. The V gene end was trimmed by 3 bases and the J gene end by 4 bases; junction bases not matched to a gene: 1.

This clonotype showed up just a few times. V gene TRBV14 combines with J gene TRBJ1-2, with D unclear. V lost 6 bases and J 5 bases, leaving 22 bases between the germline ends. Germline V CDR1 and CDR2: SGHDN, FVKESK. This CDR3 spans 16 amino acids. This CDR3 reads CASSPLRSEGGYGYTF. The CDR3 DNA reads as TGTGCCAGCAGTCCCCTTAGGTCGGAGGGTGGATATGGCTACACCTTC.

There are many counts of this clonotype. V usage is TRBV12-3 or TRBV12-4 and J usage is TRBJ2-7; tentatively, D is TRBD2 (6 bases). Between the trimmed V and J ends, which lost 1 base and 0 bases, there was a span of 19 bases. This CDR3 region has 18 residues. CDR3 region: CASSLDLRRSGLSYEQYF. The DNA for the CDR3 is TGTGCCAGCAGTTTAGATTTGCGGCGTTCGGGACTCTCCTACGAGCAGTACTTC.

This clonotype was detected many times. V and J are TRBV11-2 and TRBJ2-2, with D unclear. Looked up from germline, CDR1 is SGHAT and CDR2 is FQNNGV. There are 18 residues in the CDR3. The germline V and J ends were trimmed by 3 bases and 0 bases, with 17 bases remaining between them. The CDR3 bases are TGTGCCAGCAGCTTCCGACCCCGACACATCACGAACACCGGGGAGCTGTTTTTT. Its protein product is CASSFRPRHITNTGELFF.

This clonotype was seen ten or more times. The CDR3 reads CASSLVGALTDTQYF. The CDR3 DNA sequence: TGTGCCAGCAGTCTCGTGGGTGCCCTCACAGATACGCAGTATTTT. The chain carries TRBV6-1 and TRBJ2-3, with D hard to call. Deletions cut 5 bases from V and 2 bases from J, with 14 bases between. Germline assignment: CDR1 MNHNS and CDR2 SASEGT. This CDR3 has 15 residues.

This clonotype was detected many times. The chain links TRBV28 to TRBJ2-2; D unresolved. This CDR3 has 14 amino acids. The germline V and J ends were trimmed by 3 bases and 3 bases, with 8 bases remaining between them. The V gene's germline CDR1 is MDHEN and CDR2 SYDVKM. The chain's CDR3 is CASSLVGDTGELFF. DNA for the CDR3: TGTGCCAGCAGTTTGGTAGGCGACACCGGGGAGCTGTTTTTT.

The chain has TRBV4-1 and TRBJ2-7, with TRBD2 matching over 9 bases. The CDR3 contains 16 residues. Germline V gene sequence: CDR1 MGHRA, CDR2 YSYEKL. J gave up 6 bases and V 3 bases, and 12 bases lay outside the gene matches. The CDR3 loop reads CASSHAGLAPPGEQYF. CDR3 bases: TGCGCCAGCAGCCACGCCGGACTAGCGCCTCCAGGCGAGCAGTACTTC.

This clonotype was counted ten times or more. The chain employs TRBV6-2 or TRBV6-3 and TRBJ2-3, with a weak D call TRBD1 (5 bases). Trimming removed 8 bases at V and 9 bases at J, with 15 bases between. Germline CDR1 MNHEY, CDR2 SVGEGT. The CDR3 is 12 residues long. The CDR3 nucleotides read TGTGCCAGCCGCGACAGACCCTTCACGCAGTATTTT. Protein sequence: CASRDRPFTQYF.

This clonotype has at least ten counts. This chain uses TRBV12-3 or TRBV12-4 with TRBJ2-2; TRBD2 might be the D (5 bases). Trimming left V 7 bases short and J 3 bases short, with 12 bases between. This CDR3 contains 14 residues. The CDR3 loop is CASTPDSYTGELFF. Written as DNA, the CDR3 is TGTGCCAGCACCCCGGACTCATACACCGGGGAGCTGTTTTTT.

Note on this clonotype: A much larger clone differs by one base, so this may be a read error. The CDR3 coding sequence is TGTGCCAGCAGCCTACTGCCAGGGGAGGGAAACTACTATGGCTACAGCTTC. Encoded protein: CASSLLPGEGNYYGYSF. V and J are TRBV7-9 and TRBJ1-2; D is possibly TRBD1 (6 bases). CDR1 SEHNR and CDR2 FQNEAQ come from the germline V gene (reference sequence). The CDR3 runs 17 residues. Full variable domain (outside the CDR3, taken from reference TRBV7-9 and TRBJ1-2): DTGVSQNPRHKITKRGQNVTFRCDPISEHNRLYWYRQTLGQGPEFLTYFQNEAQLEKSRLLSDRFSAERPKGSFSTLEIQRTEQGDSAMYLCASSLLPGEGNYYGYSFGSGTRLTVV.

In its sample, this clonotype was seen once. This may be a read error, as it is one base from a much larger clone. The CDR3 is CVSSKGDRNNEQFF. In DNA form, the CDR3 reads TGTGTCAGCAGCAAGGGGGACAGGAACAATGAGCAGTTCTTC. This chain links TRBV9 with TRBJ2-1; 8 bases agree with TRBD1. This CDR3 contains 14 residues. Germline-derived CDR1 and CDR2 are SGDLS and YYNGEE.

Ten or more counts support this clonotype. The rearrangement links TRBV12-3 or TRBV12-4 to TRBJ2-1, with 11 bases lining up with TRBD2. After removal of 6 bases from V and 4 bases from J, the junction contained 5 bases not matched to a gene. The CDR3 has 15 residues. In nucleotides, the CDR3 is TGTGCCAGCAGCACGGGACTAGCGGTATACAATGAGCAGTTCTTC. It specifies CASSTGLAVYNEQFF.

The V and J genes are TRBV7-2 and TRBJ2-7; the D is unclear. Germline V gene sequence: CDR1 SGHTA, CDR2 FQGNSA. This CDR3 spans 18 amino acids. Trimming cost V 0 bases and J 7 bases, with 25 bases left between them. The chain's CDR3 is CASSLAQWVLTSSREQYF. DNA of the CDR3: TGTGCCAGCAGCTTAGCTCAATGGGTACTAACCTCTTCTAGAGAGCAGTACTTC. Supplemented by reference TRBV7-2 and TRBJ2-7, the full variable domain reads GAGVSQSPSNKVTEKGKDVELRCDPISGHTALYWYRQSLGQGLEFLIYFQGNSAPDKSGLPSDRFSAERTGGSVSTLTIQRTQQEDSAVYLCASSLAQWVLTSSREQYFGPGTRLTVT.

This clonotype was counted at least ten times. The chain recombines TRBV24-1 with TRBJ1-5, with D possibly matching TRBD1 (5 bases). The germline V gene has CDR1 KGHDR and CDR2 SFDVKD. The CDR3 sequence is 14 residues long. V lost 3 bases and J 4 bases, leaving 9 bases between the germline ends. CDR3: CATSDPGPNQPQHF. The DNA of the CDR3 is TGTGCCACCAGTGATCCGGGACCTAATCAGCCCCAGCATTTT.

This clonotype was seen ten or more times. The rearrangement joins TRBV4-3 to TRBJ1-1; no clear D gene. V was pared by 4 bases and J by 4 bases, with 13 bases between. The CDR3 sequence is 14 residues long. The germline V gene has CDR1 LGHNA and CDR2 YSLEER. The CDR3 bases are TGCGCCAGCAGCCGACTTGGATTGGCCACTGAAGCTTTCTTT. Translation: CASSRLGLATEAFF.

This clonotype occurred many times. The V call is TRBV12-3 or TRBV12-4, the J call TRBJ2-3; D remains unclear. This CDR3 comprises 10 residues. Trimming cost V 3 bases and J 6 bases, with 1 base left between them. The CDR3 loop is CASSLDTQYF. DNA of the CDR3: TGTGCCAGCAGTTTGGATACGCAGTATTTT.

This clonotype was observed a few times. The chain links TRBV5-5 to TRBJ1-1; no firm D call. There are 16 residues in the CDR3. CDR1 and CDR2 from the germline V gene are SGHKS and YYEKEE (reference sequence). V gave up 0 bases and J gave up 2 bases, with 14 bases separating them. The CDR3 is CASSLESPGLNTEAFF. CDR3 DNA: TGTGCCAGCAGCTTGGAGTCCCCAGGACTTAACACTGAAGCTTTCTTT.

This clonotype was picked up many times. V gene TRBV5-1 combines with J gene TRBJ2-3; D is ambiguous. V gave up 1 base and J gave up 0 bases, with 9 bases separating them. The germline V gene has CDR1 SGHRS and CDR2 YFSETQ. The CDR3 contains 15 residues. In nucleotides, the CDR3 is TGCGCCAGCAGCTTGTCCCCACTGAGCACAGATACGCAGTATTTT. Translated, it gives CASSLSPLSTDTQYF.

In its sample, this clonotype was seen many times. This sequence joins TRBV20-1 and TRBJ1-2; weak D call: TRBD1 (5 bases). The germline CDR1 and CDR2 sequences are DFQATT and SNEGSKA (reference sequence). The ends were cut back, 4 bases at V and 4 bases at J, with 10 bases in the middle. This CDR3 is 12 amino acids long. CDR3 loop: CSANGGAYGYTF. The DNA for the CDR3 is TGCAGTGCTAATGGGGGAGCCTATGGCTACACCTTC.

The sample holds many counts of this clonotype. This rearrangement joins TRBV5-1 to TRBJ1-1; no clear D gene. The CDR3 has 14 amino acids. Germline CDR1 reads SGHRS; CDR2 reads YFSETQ. V shed 1 base and J shed 7 bases, with 14 bases lying between them. DNA for the CDR3: TGCGCCAGCAGCTTGTTGGACTGGGAAGATGAAGCTTTCTTT. It translates to CASSLLDWEDEAFF.

This clonotype appeared a few times. This chain uses TRBV20-1 with TRBJ1-2; 7 bases line up with TRBD1. The germline V gene encodes CDR1 DFQATT and CDR2 SNEGSKA (reference sequence). Trimming removed 2 bases from V and 4 bases from J; junction bases left unmatched: 7. The CDR3 is 14 amino acids. CDR3: CSARFPQGVYGYTF. CDR3 in DNA: TGCAGTGCTAGATTCCCGCAGGGGGTCTATGGCTACACCTTC.

The J gene is TRBJ1-4, the V gene TRBV5-1; D gene unclear. V dropped 3 bases and J dropped 2 bases, with 11 bases sitting between them. This CDR3 spans 15 amino acids. CDR1 SGHRS and CDR2 YFSETQ come from the germline V gene. DNA of the CDR3: TGCGCCAGCAGCTCGATACAGAGTACTAATGAAAAACTGTTTTTT. Protein: CASSSIQSTNEKLFF.

In this sample, this clonotype turned up many times. This rearrangement joins TRBV27 to TRBJ1-6; D unresolved. CDR1 MNHEY and CDR2 SMNVEV come from the germline V gene (reference sequence). The CDR3 has 16 amino acids. Trimming removed 0 bases from V and 7 bases from J, with 13 bases in between. CDR3 DNA sequence: TGTGCCAGCAGTTTATCGGACGCCCGGACCAATTCACCCCTCCACTTT. It translates to CASSLSDARTNSPLHF.